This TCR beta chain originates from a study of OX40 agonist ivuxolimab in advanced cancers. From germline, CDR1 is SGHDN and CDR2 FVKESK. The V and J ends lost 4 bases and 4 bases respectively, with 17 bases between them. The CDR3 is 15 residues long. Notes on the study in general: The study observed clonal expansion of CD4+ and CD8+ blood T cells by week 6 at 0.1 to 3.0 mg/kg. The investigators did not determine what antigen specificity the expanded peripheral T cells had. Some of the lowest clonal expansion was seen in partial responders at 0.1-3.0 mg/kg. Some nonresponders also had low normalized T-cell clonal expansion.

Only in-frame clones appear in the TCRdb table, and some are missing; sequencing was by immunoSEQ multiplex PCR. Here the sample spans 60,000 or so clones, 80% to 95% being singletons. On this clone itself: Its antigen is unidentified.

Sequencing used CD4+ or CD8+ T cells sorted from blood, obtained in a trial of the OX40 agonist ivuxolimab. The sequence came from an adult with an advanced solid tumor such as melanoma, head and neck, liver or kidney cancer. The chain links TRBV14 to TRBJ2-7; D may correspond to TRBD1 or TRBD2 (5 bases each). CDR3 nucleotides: TGTGCCAGCAGCCTCAAGATAGGGACGCTATACGAGCAGTACTTC. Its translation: CASSLKIGTLYEQYF.